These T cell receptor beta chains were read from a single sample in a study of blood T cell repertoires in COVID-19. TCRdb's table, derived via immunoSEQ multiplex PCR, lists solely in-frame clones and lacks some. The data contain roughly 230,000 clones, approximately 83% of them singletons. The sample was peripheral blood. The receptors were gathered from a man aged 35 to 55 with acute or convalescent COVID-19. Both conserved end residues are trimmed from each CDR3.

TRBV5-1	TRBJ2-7	ASSGGTYEQY
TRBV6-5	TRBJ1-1	ASSPGQGWTEAF
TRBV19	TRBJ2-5	ASSPTMTGLETQY
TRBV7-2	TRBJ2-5	ASSRGVSETQY
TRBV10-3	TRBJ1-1	AITAGPNTEAF
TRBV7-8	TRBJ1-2	ASWDSLYGYT
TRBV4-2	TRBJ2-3	ASSQVGREDTQY
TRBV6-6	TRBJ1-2	ASTLRGGGDNYGYT
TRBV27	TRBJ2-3	ASTPGLAASVPTDTQY
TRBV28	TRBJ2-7	ASSLGATNEQY
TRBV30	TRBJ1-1	AWSVAGGTEAF
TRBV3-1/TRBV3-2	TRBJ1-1	ASSLTGTTEAF
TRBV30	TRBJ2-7	AWSVLGFNSEQY
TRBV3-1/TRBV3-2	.	ASSQDRGLGNTIY
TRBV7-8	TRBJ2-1	ASSPYLRLAGGTSSYNEQF
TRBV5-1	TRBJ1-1	ASSSARDRNTEAF
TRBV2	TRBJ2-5	ASNGRAGQETQY
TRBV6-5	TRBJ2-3	ASIIRPTDTQY
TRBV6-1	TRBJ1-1	ASSDPGRPNTEAF
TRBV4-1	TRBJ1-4	ASSQGYEEWEKLF
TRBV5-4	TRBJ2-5	ASSHDRGQETQY
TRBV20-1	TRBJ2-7	SWTGGGEQY
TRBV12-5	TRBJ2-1	ASGLGTSGNYNEQF
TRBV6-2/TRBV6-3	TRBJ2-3	ASSYGGSGGDTQY
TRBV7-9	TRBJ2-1	ASSLWWQGLNEQF
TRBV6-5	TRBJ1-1	ASREDRGNTEAF
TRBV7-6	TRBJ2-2	ASSLETGVPGELF
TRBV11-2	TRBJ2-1	ASSLGGLGDNEQF
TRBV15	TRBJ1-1	ATSIVAGRNTEAF
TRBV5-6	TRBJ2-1	ASRHLQGSSYNEQF
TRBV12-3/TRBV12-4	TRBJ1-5	ASSFNGRQPQH
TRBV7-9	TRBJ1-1	ASSLLTEAF
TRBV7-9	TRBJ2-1	ASSSPGLAEWSSYNEQF
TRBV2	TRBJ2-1	ASQSLGGRAYEQF
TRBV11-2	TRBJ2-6	ASSLDRGTGGLTGANVLT